One sample yielded the 8 T cell receptor beta chains listed below, sequenced in a study of metastatic and nonmetastatic thyroid tumors. Through MiXCR, TCRdb re-clonotyped the PCR reads. The table records around 20,000 clones, roughly 15% of them present only once. Nobody among the patients had been given any treatment before thyroid surgery. Sequenced material: blood. These receptors were collected from a male donor with papillary thyroid cancer or a benign thyroid nodule (not recorded which). Some clones in this sample may be carry-over from other donors' samples.

This clone appeared many times. The V and J genes are TRBV20-1 and TRBJ2-5; no clear D gene. Germline V lookup: CDR1 DFQATT, CDR2 SNEGSKA (reference sequence). This CDR3 is built from 13 residues. V lost 2 bases and J lost 3, with 10 bases in between. The CDR3 DNA reads as TGCAGTGCTAGACCGGCAGGAAAAGAGACCCAGTACTTC. Translating gives CSARPAGKETQYF.

This clone has at least ten counts. V gene TRBV19 combines with J gene TRBJ1-1; TRBD1 aligns across 12 bases. The CDR3 runs to 17 residues. With 2 bases clipped from V and 2 bases from J, the junction kept 6 bases outside the gene matches. Germline V gives CDR1 LNHDA, CDR2 SQIVND (reference sequence). The CDR3, as DNA: TGTGCCAGTAGTATATGGGAGGGGACAGGGGGCAACACTGAAGCTTTCTTT. As protein: CASSIWEGTGGNTEAFF.

This clone was counted at least ten times. The chain couples TRBV6-1 to TRBJ2-3; D possibly corresponds to TRBD2 (5 bases). With 3 bases removed from V and 7 bases from J, the gap between germline ends came to 23 bases. Germline V lookup: CDR1 MNHNS, CDR2 SASEGT. The CDR3 length is 17 residues. CDR3: CASSDWPLEGEWNTQYF. The CDR3 DNA reads as TGTGCCAGCAGTGACTGGCCCCTTGAGGGAGAGTGGAATACGCAGTATTTT.

Notes on this clone: Mismatch with germline at one junction end may stem from a read error. V and J are TRBV11-2 and TRBJ2-7; D may be TRBD1 (5 bases). CDR1 is SGHAT and CDR2 is FQNNGV in the germline V gene. The CDR3 spans 16 residues. The CDR3 region has the DNA TGTGCCAGCAGCTTAGGTGCCATCGGACATGCCTACGAGCAGTACTTT. It yields the protein CASSLGAIGHAYEQYF.

This clone was observed at least ten times. The chain is built from TRBV13 and TRBJ2-3; possible D gene TRBD1, 5 bases. With 1 base removed from V and 10 bases from J, the gap between germline ends came to 21 bases. The length of the CDR3 is 16 residues. The V gene's germline CDR1 is PRHDT and CDR2 FYEKMQ (reference sequence). For the CDR3, the DNA is TGTGCCAGCAGCTTAGTAGGGGCCCTAGTCCCCGTACCGCAGTATTTT. Translation gives CASSLVGALVPVPQYF.

This clone is classed as medium-sized (0.01 to 0.1%). The CDR3 DNA is TGTGCCAGCAGTGAAGAGGCGGGAGAAGGGTACGAGCAGTACTTC. It codes for CASSEEAGEGYEQYF. The chain carries TRBV6-1 and TRBJ2-7, with TRBD2 matching over 7 bases. Trimming at V came to 1 base and at J to 4 bases, leaving 7 bases not matched to a gene. In germline, CDR1 is MNHNS, CDR2 SASEGT. The CDR3 length is 15 residues.

This clone is categorized as medium-sized (0.01 to 0.1%). This sequence joins TRBV3-1 and TRBJ2-7, with a possible D match to TRBD1 (6 bases). Per the germline V gene, CDR1 is LGHDT and CDR2 is YNNKEL (reference sequence). This CDR3 is 14 amino acids long. V lost 5 bases to trimming and J lost 5 bases, with 16 bases between them. The DNA of the CDR3 is TGTGCCAGCAGCTCCCGTGTGGGGGCCCACGAGCAGTACTTC. Amino acid sequence: CASSSRVGAHEQYF.

By share, this clone ranks as medium-sized. The rearrangement uses TRBV25-1 and TRBJ2-7; D could derive from TRBD1 or TRBD2 (5 bases each). Germline V lookup: CDR1 MGHDK, CDR2 SYGVNS. The V gene lost 6 bases and the J gene lost 2 bases, with 14 bases spanning the gap. The CDR3 loop spans 14 amino acids. CDR3 nucleotide sequence: TGTGCCAGCAGGGATGGGACGGAAACCTACGAGCAGTACTTC. Protein sequence: CASRDGTETYEQYF.